Below are 20 T cell receptor beta chains sequenced from a single sample in a study of blood T cell repertoires in COVID-19. Profiling relied on immunoSEQ multiplex PCR, and the TCRdb table lists in-frame clones only, not all of them. The table records about 240,000 clones, around nine tenths of them present only once. The sample comprised PBMCs or T cells enriched from blood (not recorded which). The receptor source for this set is a woman between 25 and 40 years old who had recovered from COVID-19.

This sequence joins TRBV7-8 and TRBJ1-1; D perhaps matches TRBD1 (5 bases). Germline loops: CDR1 SGHVS, CDR2 FQNEAQ. The ends were cut back, 3 bases at V and 1 base at J, with 9 bases in the middle. The CDR3 sequence is 14 residues long. The CDR3 DNA sequence: TGTGCCAGCAGCTTCCGGACACCGAACACTGAAGCTTTCTTT. Translation gives CASSFRTPNTEAFF.

J is TRBJ1-5 and V is TRBV6-2 or TRBV6-3; D perhaps matches TRBD1 (5 bases). Germline assignment: CDR1 MNHEY and CDR2 SVGEGT. The CDR3 contains 14 residues. Trimming pared 5 bases from V and 2 bases from J, leaving 10 bases between. The DNA for the CDR3 is TGTGCCAGCAGTACGGGGGGTGGCAATCAGCCCCAGCATTTT. This gives the protein CASSTGGGNQPQHF.

This clone was detected a few times. The chain links TRBV4-1 to TRBJ1-1, with D unclear. The V end lost 1 base, the J end lost 3 bases, and 9 bases lay between the germline ends. Germline CDR1 and CDR2: MGHRA and YSYEKL. The CDR3 extends over 14 amino acids. The CDR3 protein is CASSQGSMYTEAFF. Written as DNA, the CDR3 is TGCGCCAGCAGCCAAGGATCTATGTACACTGAAGCTTTCTTT.

The chain joins TRBV18 to TRBJ2-7; 9 bases align to TRBD2. The V gene's germline CDR1 is KGHSH and CDR2 LQKENI. The trim removed 3 bases at V and 5 bases at J, leaving 5 bases unmatched. The CDR3 consists of 14 residues. CDR3 loop: CASSPPAGGDEQYF. DNA of the CDR3: TGTGCCAGCTCACCGCCGGCGGGAGGGGACGAGCAGTACTTC.

This clone came up once. The gene calls are TRBV11-3 and TRBJ2-1, with TRBD2 matching 9 bases. CDR3 size: 16 residues. V shed 5 bases and J 7 bases; nucleotides not matched to a gene: 12. Germline V lookup: CDR1 SGHNT, CDR2 YENEEA. The CDR3 bases are TGTGCCAGCAGCCCATCCCAGGGGACTAGCTGGAATGAGCAGTTCTTC. This translates into CASSPSQGTSWNEQFF.

The rearrangement links TRBV6-5 to TRBJ1-1; D gene ambiguous. The CDR3 consists of 11 residues. Between the trimmed V and J ends, which lost 2 bases and 11 bases, there was a span of 9 bases. Germline V lookup: CDR1 MNHEY, CDR2 SVGAGI. CDR3 sequence reads: CASSYSHSAFF. For the CDR3, the DNA is TGTGCCAGCAGTTACAGCCATTCCGCTTTCTTT.

The chain carries TRBV10-3 and TRBJ1-1; 7 nucleotides line up with TRBD1. V was pared by 4 bases and J by 4 bases, with 24 bases of the junction left unmatched. Germline CDR1 ENHRY, CDR2 SYGVKD. The CDR3 is 20 amino acids. Here the CDR3 DNA reads TGTGCCATCAGTGCGATATCAAAGACAGGGAAGGAGACCGGTACCACTGAAGCTTTCTTT. This gives the protein CAISAISKTGKETGTTEAFF.

The table lists this clone with a count of one. The CDR3 protein is CASSLGRWRGSGNTIYF. The CDR3 DNA reads TGTGCCAGCAGCTTAGGGAGGTGGAGGGGCTCTGGAAACACCATATATTTT. The gene calls are TRBV7-2 and TRBJ1-3; maybe TRBD1 (5 bases). CDR1 and CDR2 (germline): SGHTA, FQGNSA. V was shortened by 1 base and J by 0 bases, with 13 bases between the two germline ends. The CDR3 contains 17 residues.

Worth noting for this clone: Other DNA sequences in the same sample also yield this CDR3. The chain is built from TRBV7-3 and TRBJ1-1, with D uncertain. The germline CDR1 and CDR2 sequences are SGHTA and FQGTGA. The CDR3 consists of 14 residues. V was shortened by 2 bases and J by 0 bases, with 7 bases between the two germline ends. The CDR3 coding sequence is TGTGCCAGCAGCTTAGAGGGATTGAACACTGAAGCTTTCTTT. This translates into CASSLEGLNTEAFF.

This clone was picked up one time. This chain joins TRBV4-2 and TRBJ1-2; 8 bases are shared with TRBD1. Losses at the gene ends were 0 bases for V and 8 bases for J; bases not matched to a gene: 20. CDR3 length: 19 amino acids. Germline assignment: CDR1 LGHNA and CDR2 YNFKEQ. The CDR3 coding sequence is TGTGCCAGCAGCCAAGATTTGGGGACGCTCGACAGGGGAAGAGCCGGCTACACCTTC. Translation: CASSQDLGTLDRGRAGYTF.

The rearrangement links TRBV4-3 to TRBJ1-2, with 8 bases identical to TRBD1. Germline V gene lookup returns CDR1 LGHNA and CDR2 YSLEER. The junction had 8 bases not matched to a gene; V was cut back by 1 base and J by 7 bases. This CDR3 comprises 15 residues. The CDR3 sequence: CASSQAGTGPFGYTF. The CDR3 bases are TGCGCCAGCAGCCAAGCCGGGACAGGACCCTTTGGCTACACCTTC.

In nucleotides, the CDR3 is TGTGCCAGCACCACTGGACGGGGGGATGAGCAGTTCTTC. Protein sequence: CASTTGRGDEQFF. This sequence joins TRBV2 and TRBJ2-1; 7 bases fit TRBD2. Germline loops: CDR1 SNHLY, CDR2 FYNNEI. The trim removed 7 bases at V and 8 bases at J, leaving 8 bases unmatched. The CDR3 length is 13 residues.

V gene TRBV15 combines with J gene TRBJ2-5; weak D call: TRBD1 (5 bases). The germline V gene has CDR1 LNHNV and CDR2 YYDKDF (reference sequence). V lost 0 bases and J lost 5, with 7 bases in between. The CDR3 runs to 13 residues. The CDR3 nucleotides are TGTGCCACCAGCAGAGATAAGGGGGAGACCCAGTACTTC. This translates into CATSRDKGETQYF.

The chain joins TRBV6-2 or TRBV6-3 to TRBJ1-1, with D perhaps matching TRBD1 (5 bases). CDR1 MNHEY and CDR2 SVGEGT come from the germline V gene. The V end lost 0 bases, the J end lost 7 bases, and 18 bases lay between the germline ends. CDR3 size: 16 residues. DNA of the CDR3: TGTGCCAGCAGTTACTCGCTGGCGGGGAGGAGGGGTGAAGCTTTCTTT. Translated: CASSYSLAGRRGEAFF.

This chain joins TRBV7-9 and TRBJ1-1; D is perhaps TRBD1 (5 bases). The CDR3 covers 14 residues. Germline values: CDR1 SEHNR, CDR2 FQNEAQ (reference sequence). Trimming removed 1 base at V and 0 bases at J, with 6 bases between. The CDR3 DNA sequence: TGTGCCAGCAGCTTAGAGGGGATGAACACTGAAGCTTTCTTT. Protein product: CASSLEGMNTEAFF.

The rearrangement uses TRBV12-5 and TRBJ2-2; TRBD1 agrees at 7 bases. V was clipped by 6 bases and J by 3 bases; unmatched bases: 13. This CDR3 has 17 residues. Germline V lookup: CDR1 LGHNT, CDR2 FRNRAP. CDR3 nucleotide sequence: TGTGCTAGTGGAACACAAATCATCGGGACAGACACCGGGGAGCTGTTTTTT. Protein product: CASGTQIIGTDTGELFF.

This sequence joins TRBV3-1 (or the pseudogene TRBV3-2) and TRBJ2-4; 7 bases are shared with TRBD2. CDR1 is LGHDT, CDR2 YNNKEL, per germline (reference sequence). V gave up 4 bases and J gave up 1 base; unmatched junction bases: 7. The CDR3 runs 16 residues. The CDR3 sequence: CASSPPSGGAKNIQYF. The CDR3 DNA sequence: TGTGCCAGCAGCCCCCCCTCCGGGGGGGCCAAAAACATTCAGTACTTC.

The V call is TRBV7-9, the J call TRBJ2-1, with D possibly matching TRBD2 (6 bases). V lost 1 base to trimming and J lost 7 bases, with 14 bases between them. In germline, CDR1 is SEHNR, CDR2 FQNEAQ (reference sequence). The CDR3 is 15 residues long. CDR3 in amino acids: CASSLVSSGSNEQFF. CDR3 coding DNA: TGTGCCAGCAGCTTAGTTTCGAGCGGGTCGAATGAGCAGTTCTTC.

J is TRBJ1-5 and V is TRBV7-9, with D unclear. This CDR3 comprises 13 residues. The V gene lost 4 bases and the J gene lost 2 bases, with 6 bases spanning the gap. Germline V gene data show CDR1 as SEHNR and CDR2 as FQNEAQ (reference sequence). As DNA, the CDR3 is TGTGCCAGCAGCTCCGGGGGCAATCAGCCCCAGCATTTT. This sequence encodes CASSSGGNQPQHF. Looking up the rest from reference TRBV7-9 and TRBJ1-5 gives the full variable domain: DTGVSQNPRHKITKRGQNVTFRCDPISEHNRLYWYRQTLGQGPEFLTYFQNEAQLEKSRLLSDRFSAERPKGSFSTLEIQRTEQGDSAMYLCASSSGGNQPQHFGDGTRLSIL.

V is TRBV19 and J is TRBJ1-5; 7 bases match TRBD1. The J segment lost 3 bases and the V segment lost 5 bases, leaving 4 bases of the junction unmatched. There are 14 residues in the CDR3. Germline V gives CDR1 LNHDA, CDR2 SQIVND (reference sequence). The CDR3 here is CASSGTVYNQPQHF. As DNA, the CDR3 is TGTGCCAGTAGTGGGACAGTTTACAATCAGCCCCAGCATTTT.